This TCR beta chain was observed in a study of cytotoxic CD8 clonotypes in ibrutinib-treated CLL. CDR3 length equals 16 residues. CDR1 is GTSNPN and CDR2 is SVGIG in the germline V gene (reference sequence). V lost 4 bases and J lost 2; bases outside the gene matches: 12. Produced via immunoSEQ multiplex PCR; TCRdb's table is partial and in-frame only. The data show approximately 23,000 clones, around 79% seen once. The chain has TRBV30 and TRBJ1-2, with 8 positions matching TRBD1. This sample comprised PBMCs, obtained before ibrutinib treatment. The TCR originated in a human donor with chronic lymphocytic leukemia. The CDR3 region has the DNA TGTGCCTGGACCACATTCAGACAGGGGATGAACTATGGCTACACCTTC. Amino acids: CAWTTFRQGMNYGYTF.